The rows below give T cell receptor beta chains drawn from one sample of a study of blood T cell repertoires in COVID-19. Method: immunoSEQ multiplex PCR; TCRdb's copy keeps in-frame clones and lacks some. Of 360,000 or so clones detected, 75% to 90% appear once; the ten largest clones hold approximately 5.4%. Sequencing used PBMCs or T cells enriched from blood (not recorded which). These receptors originate from a woman aged 45-60 years who had recovered from COVID-19. The CDR3 runs from the conserved cysteine through the conserved F or W. The D gene is left open where the match is weak. The size field is filled for only some rows; it gives once, few, many or a size class.

d_gene	len	abundance	j_gene	v_gene	CDR3nt	CDR3aa
.	15	once	TRBJ1-1	TRBV2	TGTGCCAGCGGCAGGGAAACTTCCATGAACACTGAAGCTTTCTTT	CASGRETSMNTEAFF
.	14	.	TRBJ2-3	TRBV6-5	TGTGCCAGCAGGAAGAACCGAGTCACAGATACGCAGTATTTT	CASRKNRVTDTQYF
TRBD1	18	.	TRBJ2-5	TRBV9	TGTGCCAGCAGCGTAGCTACTGGGGACAGGGGGGTTCGGGAGACCCAGTACTTC	CASSVATGDRGVRETQYF
.	15	few	TRBJ2-3	TRBV7-6	TGTGCCAGCAGCTTAGGGGGCCGGGGGGCCGGTGAGCAGTATTTT	CASSLGGRGAGEQYF
.	14	.	TRBJ2-6	TRBV3-1/TRBV3-2	TGTGCCAGCAGCCCACATCCTGGGGCCAACGTCCTGACTTTC	CASSPHPGANVLTF
.	12	.	TRBJ2-7	TRBV5-5	TGTGCCAGCAGTTTTAACGGCTACGAGCAGTACTTC	CASSFNGYEQYF
TRBD1	15	once	TRBJ1-2	TRBV5-1	TGCGCCAGCAGCTTGGCGGGACAGGGTGGCTATGGCTACACCTTC	CASSLAGQGGYGYTF
.	14	.	TRBJ1-1	TRBV18	TGTGCCAGCTCACCTACCCAGGGAACCACTGAAGCTTTCTTT	CASSPTQGTTEAFF
TRBD1	15	.	TRBJ1-5	TRBV5-5	TGTGCCAGCAGCCCGTCAGACAGGGGAGGTCAGCCCCAGCATTTT	CASSPSDRGGQPQHF
.	15	.	TRBJ1-1	TRBV7-2	TGTGCCAGCAGCTTATTCGTTGCAGACTACACTGAAGCTTTCTTT	CASSLFVADYTEAFF
TRBD1	12	.	TRBJ1-6	TRBV10-3	TGTGCCATCAGCCAGGGGGTGGCACCCCTCCACTTT	CAISQGVAPLHF
.	15	.	TRBJ2-5	TRBV11-1	TGTGCCAGCAGCTCAGGACTCGGGGGTCGAGAGACCCAGTACTTC	CASSSGLGGRETQYF
.	14	.	TRBJ2-7	TRBV9	TGTGCCAGCAGCGTAGAAGGGGTGGGTTACGAGCAGTACTTC	CASSVEGVGYEQYF
.	14	.	TRBJ2-2	TRBV7-9	TGTGCCAGCAGCTTGGCGCAGGACACCGGGGAGCTGTTTTTT	CASSLAQDTGELFF
TRBD1	13	few	TRBJ1-4	TRBV19	TGTGCCAGTAGTGACAGGGGGCGAGAAAAACTGTTTTTT	CASSDRGREKLFF
.	14	.	TRBJ1-1	TRBV4-1	TGCGCCAGCAGCCTTACAGGACAGCTCTCTGAAGCTTTCTTT	CASSLTGQLSEAFF
TRBD2	16	.	TRBJ2-3	TRBV19	TGTGCCAGTAGCCCTACTAGCGGGCAGGGCACAGATACGCAGTATTTT	CASSPTSGQGTDTQYF
.	11	.	TRBJ2-7	TRBV20-1	TGCAGTGCCAACAGGGAGTTCGAGCAGTACTTC	CSANREFEQYF
.	13	.	TRBJ1-2	TRBV29-1	TGCAGCGTTGAACCGACAGCAAACTATGGCTACACCTTC	CSVEPTANYGYTF
.	16	.	TRBJ2-1	TRBV5-4	TGTGCCAGCAGCTTGGGTGGACTGAGCTCCTACAATGAGCAGTTCTTC	CASSLGGLSSYNEQFF
.	13	few	TRBJ2-5	TRBV12-3/TRBV12-4	TGTGCCAGCAGAACACAGGGGAGGGAGACCCAGTACTTC	CASRTQGRETQYF
.	16	.	TRBJ1-3	TRBV5-5	TGTGCCAGCAGCACGGGACTCCCAGGATCTGGAAACACCATATATTTT	CASSTGLPGSGNTIYF
.	13	.	TRBJ2-3	TRBV11-3	TGTGCCAGCGAACCCGGGTCGGCAGATACGCAGTATTTT	CASEPGSADTQYF
TRBD1	15	.	TRBJ2-7	TRBV28	TGTGCCAGCAGCCGTGGACAGGGGGTCTCCTACGAGCAGTACTTC	CASSRGQGVSYEQYF
.	17	.	TRBJ1-1	TRBV4-2	TGTGCCAGCAGCCAAGAAGGTGCTATGGGGGGGAACACTGAAGCTTTCTTT	CASSQEGAMGGNTEAFF
TRBD1	14	.	TRBJ1-3	TRBV6-5	TGTGCCAGCAGCTCGACAGGGGTTGGAAACACCATATATTTT	CASSSTGVGNTIYF
TRBD2	15	.	TRBJ2-3	TRBV6-5	TGTGCCAGCAGTAGGGAGGGGATGGTCGCAGATACGCAGTATTTT	CASSREGMVADTQYF